The clone carrying this T cell receptor beta chain showed up many times. The antigen remains undetermined. The sample is drawn from a study of CD8+CD57+ T cells in acquired aplastic anemia. Both TCR beta VDJ combination and CDR3 sequence profiling were carried out. Genomic DNA was the template for this profiling. TCRdb reanalysed the reads using MiXCR and keeps one entry per CDR3 protein. The top ten hold roughly 86% of the sample, which has around 21,000 distinct CDR3 sequences, 30% to 40% seen once. All patients picked for sequencing had shown, by flow cytometry, an expansion of CD8+CD57+ cells. Study results and limitations: Among patients, total CD4+ and CD8+ pools exceeded CD8+CD57+ cells in diversity.

The ends lost 5 bases at V and 6 bases at J; junction bases unmatched: 23. This CDR3 has 19 residues. Looked up from germline, CDR1 is MNHEY and CDR2 is SVGAGI. This chain connects TRBV6-5 to TRBJ2-3; 7 bases line up with TRBD2. The receptor's source is a human donor with aplastic anemia. Sequencing was carried out using CD8+CD57+ T cells sorted from PBMCs. Specified subset: bead-enriched CD8+CD57+ effector memory T cells from SAA patients. The CDR3 DNA sequence: TGTGCCAGCAGTGACAGACCCCCGCTAGCGGCCACCTTTTATGATACGCAGTATTTT. It yields the protein CASSDRPPLAATFYDTQYF.